The 15 T cell receptor beta chains given below trace back to one sample, sequenced in a study of T cell repertoires in ileal Crohn's disease. Method: immunoSEQ multiplex PCR; TCRdb's copy keeps in-frame clones and lacks some. Of some 8,000 clones listed, 80% are singletons. Sequencing input: ileal tissue. The receptors shown here come from an adult with Crohn's disease.

In this sample, this clone turned up once. The chain employs TRBV9 and TRBJ1-2; 10 bases line up with TRBD1. The CDR3 length is 13 residues. The germline CDR1 and CDR2 sequences are SGDLS and YYNGEE. Trimming took 2 bases from V and 8 from J; bases not matched to a gene: 3. DNA of the CDR3: TGTGCCAGCAGCGTTGGACAGGGGGTCGGCTACACCTTC. Protein: CASSVGQGVGYTF.

This clone was observed a single time. The chain couples TRBV18 to TRBJ2-7; D call uncertain. Looked up from germline, CDR1 is KGHSH and CDR2 is LQKENI. The ends were cut back, 3 bases at V and 6 bases at J, with 15 bases in the middle. The CDR3 loop spans 14 amino acids. In nucleotides, the CDR3 is TGTGCCAGCTCACCCCATCGACGGTGCTGCGAGCAGTACTTC. Amino acid sequence: CASSPHRRCCEQYF.

The rearrangement links TRBV6-1 to TRBJ1-3, with D unresolved. CDR1 and CDR2 from the germline V gene are MNHNS and SASEGT. There are 13 residues in the CDR3. V was shortened by 2 bases and J by 2 bases, with 4 bases between the two germline ends. The CDR3 sequence is CASSEMAGNTIYF. The DNA for the CDR3 is TGTGCCAGCAGTGAAATGGCTGGAAACACCATATATTTT.

V is TRBV4-3 and J is TRBJ1-2, with 9 bases lining up with TRBD1. The CDR3 runs 15 residues. Germline CDR1 is LGHNA and CDR2 is YSLEER. The J segment lost 5 bases and the V segment lost 5 bases, leaving 9 bases of the junction unmatched. The CDR3 DNA follows: TGCGCCAGCAGCGACCGACAGGGGGTCAAATATGGCTACACCTTC. Amino acids: CASSDRQGVKYGYTF.

In nucleotides, the CDR3 is TGTGCCAGCAGCGTAGTGGAGAGCTCCTACAATGAGCAGTTCTTC. This translates into CASSVVESSYNEQFF. The chain joins TRBV9 to TRBJ2-1; D is ambiguous. The CDR3 length is 15 residues. The germline CDR1 and CDR2 sequences are SGDLS and YYNGEE. V was shortened by 0 bases and J by 0 bases, with 7 bases between the two germline ends. Using reference TRBV9 and TRBJ2-1 for the parts outside the CDR3, the full variable domain is DSGVTQTPKHLITATGQRVTLRCSPRSGDLSVYWYQQSLDQGLQFLIQYYNGEERAKGNILERFSAQQFPDLHSELNLSSLELGDSALYFCASSVVESSYNEQFFGPGTRLTVL.

The chain is built from TRBV7-8 and TRBJ2-5; 7 nucleotides match TRBD2. With 1 base clipped from V and 5 bases from J, the junction kept 10 bases outside the gene matches. Germline V gives CDR1 SGHVS, CDR2 FQNEAQ. CDR3 length: 16 residues. CDR3 in amino acids: CASSLVWGGMGETQYF. The CDR3 DNA is TGTGCCAGCAGCTTAGTCTGGGGGGGAATGGGGGAGACCCAGTACTTC.

The chain links TRBV29-1 to TRBJ2-3; TRBD1 matches 8 bases. This CDR3 spans 15 amino acids. The V segment lost 3 bases and the J segment 5 bases; nucleotides outside the gene matches: 10. Germline loops: CDR1 SQVTM, CDR2 ANQGSEA. The CDR3 spells CSVEDRDIQGDTQYF. CDR3 DNA: TGCAGCGTTGAGGACAGGGACATTCAGGGAGATACGCAGTATTTT.

The CDR3 nucleotides read TGTGCCAGCAGTGACGATGGCACTAGCGGCACAGATACGCAGTATTTT. This translates into CASSDDGTSGTDTQYF. The chain employs TRBV6-4 and TRBJ2-3, with 7 bases fitting TRBD2. Trimming at V came to 2 bases and at J to 1 base, leaving 6 bases not matched to a gene. CDR1 is MRHNA and CDR2 is SNTAGT in the germline V gene. The CDR3 covers 16 residues.

The chain is built from TRBV30 and TRBJ2-2, with 9 bases identical to TRBD2. V lost 0 bases and J lost 5; bases outside the gene matches: 10. CDR1 is GTSNPN, CDR2 SVGIG, per germline (reference sequence). The CDR3 sequence is 17 residues long. The CDR3 region has the DNA TGTGCCTGGAGTGTTGAACGCGGGAGGGCCGGTACCGGGGAGCTGTTTTTT. Residues: CAWSVERGRAGTGELFF.

V usage is TRBV5-4 and J usage is TRBJ1-2; D is uncertain. This CDR3 is built from 16 residues. The V end was cut by 4 bases, the J end by 0 bases, with 16 bases between. CDR1 SGHNT and CDR2 YYREEE come from the germline V gene (reference sequence). CDR3 bases: TGTGCCAGCAGCCCGAACCTGATCGGGGCTAACTATGGCTACACCTTC. As protein: CASSPNLIGANYGYTF.

This sequence joins TRBV29-1 and TRBJ2-3; 7 bases align to TRBD1. The length of the CDR3 is 13 residues. Germline trimming cut 5 bases from V and 3 bases from J; bases unmatched to any gene: 5. CDR1 is SQVTM and CDR2 is ANQGSEA in the germline V gene. CDR3 nucleotides: TGCAGCGTTACGGGACAGCTAACAGATACGCAGTATTTT. It is translated as CSVTGQLTDTQYF.

This clone was observed once. This chain joins TRBV11-2 and TRBJ2-7; 8 bases match TRBD2. This CDR3 has 13 residues. The V and J ends lost 7 bases and 3 bases, in that order; junction bases with no gene match: 5. Looked up from germline, CDR1 is SGHAT and CDR2 is FQNNGV. CDR3 region: CASTNSGNYEQYF. The CDR3 DNA reads TGTGCCAGCACAAATAGCGGGAACTACGAGCAGTACTTC.

The chain joins TRBV14 to TRBJ2-1; TRBD2 is a possible D gene (5 bases). V shed 1 base and J shed 6 bases, with 16 bases lying between them. The CDR3 runs to 16 residues. Germline values: CDR1 SGHDN, CDR2 FVKESK. The CDR3 region is CASSQGTSQALNEQFF. CDR3 bases: TGTGCCAGCAGCCAAGGGACTTCCCAGGCGCTCAATGAGCAGTTCTTC.

This chain connects TRBV7-9 to TRBJ2-7, with 8 bases lining up with TRBD2. The length of the CDR3 is 15 residues. Germline CDR1 and CDR2: SEHNR and FQNEAQ (reference sequence). With 2 bases clipped from V and 3 bases from J, the junction kept 6 bases outside the gene matches. The CDR3 DNA is TGTGCCAGCAGCTTACGAGTAAGCGGGAGCTACGAGCAGTACTTC. It encodes CASSLRVSGSYEQYF. The full variable domain, with the rest looked up from reference TRBV7-9 and TRBJ2-7, is DTGVSQNPRHKITKRGQNVTFRCDPISEHNRLYWYRQTLGQGPEFLTYFQNEAQLEKSRLLSDRFSAERPKGSFSTLEIQRTEQGDSAMYLCASSLRVSGSYEQYFGPGTRLTVT.

The J gene is TRBJ1-3, the V gene TRBV7-3; a possible D gene is TRBD1 (6 bases). CDR1 is SGHTA, CDR2 FQGTGA, per germline. V was pared by 1 base and J by 2 bases, with 12 bases between. The CDR3 runs to 16 residues. The CDR3 loop is CASSLNTGIAGNTIYF. CDR3 bases: TGTGCCAGCAGCTTAAACACAGGGATCGCTGGAAACACCATATATTTT.